One and the same sample provided the 17 T cell receptor beta chains below, sequenced in a study of blood T cell repertoires in COVID-19. Profiling relied on immunoSEQ multiplex PCR, and the TCRdb table lists in-frame clones only, not all of them. This sample carries around 140,000 clones, over 70% of them seen once, and the ten largest clones take 1.9%. Sequencing was carried out using peripheral blood. The receptors originated from a woman aged 60 to 75 with acute or convalescent COVID-19.

This chain joins TRBV27 and TRBJ2-7; TRBD2 might be the D (7 bases). The CDR3 covers 13 residues. The V end was cut by 8 bases, the J end by 6 bases, with 17 bases between. Germline loops: CDR1 MNHEY, CDR2 SMNVEV (reference sequence). DNA for the CDR3: TGTGCCAGCCGGCTCGGGGGGCAGGGCGAGCAGTACTTC. Translating it yields CASRLGGQGEQYF.

The chain combines TRBV11-2 with TRBJ2-1; tentative D call: TRBD1 (5 bases). There are 13 residues in the CDR3. The V end was cut by 7 bases, the J end by 8 bases, with 15 bases between. CDR1 and CDR2 from the germline V gene are SGHAT and FQNNGV. In nucleotides, the CDR3 is TGTGCCAGCACCGTATCTGGGGCCCATGAGCAGTTCTTC. As protein: CASTVSGAHEQFF.

This chain links TRBV7-3 with TRBJ2-7; TRBD1 matches 7 bases. The germline V gene encodes CDR1 SGHTA and CDR2 FQGTGA. With 5 bases clipped from V and 2 bases from J, the junction kept 9 bases outside the gene matches. The CDR3 loop spans 15 amino acids. CDR3 amino acids: CASSLRQGSPYEQYF. The CDR3 coding sequence is TGTGCCAGCAGCCTACGACAGGGCTCCCCCTACGAGCAGTACTTC.

This clone was observed a handful of times. V and J are TRBV5-1 and TRBJ1-1; TRBD1 matches 7 bases. Germline lookup yields CDR1 SGHRS and CDR2 YFSETQ. The CDR3 is 17 residues long. The ends lost 4 bases at V and 4 bases at J; junction bases unmatched: 16. CDR3 in DNA: TGCGCCAGCAGCCTAGGGACAGCTCTCCGAGATTCCACTGAAGCTTTCTTT. Protein: CASSLGTALRDSTEAFF.

J is TRBJ1-5 and V is TRBV6-1; D call uncertain. There are 16 residues in the CDR3. Trimming stripped 3 bases from V and 2 bases from J, with 14 bases between. Germline V lookup: CDR1 MNHNS, CDR2 SASEGT. The chain's CDR3 is CASSDGAVWGNQPQHF. The CDR3 region has the DNA TGTGCCAGCAGTGACGGAGCGGTCTGGGGCAATCAGCCCCAGCATTTT.

This clone came up a few times. The rearrangement uses TRBV28 and TRBJ1-2; 10 positions agree with TRBD1. The J segment lost 3 bases and the V segment lost 5 bases, leaving 6 bases of the junction unmatched. This CDR3 comprises 15 residues. Germline V gene sequence: CDR1 MDHEN, CDR2 SYDVKM. This CDR3 is CASSPLGTGDYGYTF. As DNA, the CDR3 is TGTGCCAGCAGTCCGCTAGGGACAGGGGACTATGGCTACACCTTC.

CDR3 bases: TGTGCCAGCAGTCGGGAGGAGCTTTTCTCCTACGAGCAGTACTTC. Protein product: CASSREELFSYEQYF. The chain joins TRBV28 to TRBJ2-7; 7 nucleotides agree with TRBD2. CDR1 is MDHEN, CDR2 SYDVKM, per germline. CDR3 size: 15 residues. The V and J ends lost 5 bases and 0 bases, in that order; junction bases with no gene match: 7.

This clone was counted between two and nine times. The V gene is TRBV28, the J gene TRBJ1-2; D perhaps matches TRBD1 (5 bases). Per the germline V gene, CDR1 is MDHEN and CDR2 is SYDVKM. V was shortened by 3 bases and J by 4 bases, with 9 bases between the two germline ends. This CDR3 has 13 amino acids. As DNA, the CDR3 is TGTGCCAGCAGTTTTGGGACTAGCTATGGCTACACCTTC. It is translated as CASSFGTSYGYTF.

The chain uses TRBV10-2 and TRBJ1-2, with D uncertain. Germline CDR1 is WSHSY and CDR2 is SAAADI. This CDR3 contains 13 residues. V was cut by 2 bases and J by 3 bases, with 7 bases left in between. The CDR3 DNA is TGCGCCAGCAGTGAGGGCTTCGACTATGGCTACACCTTC. It codes for CASSEGFDYGYTF.

In its sample, this clone was seen a few times. The chain combines TRBV7-9 with TRBJ2-7; the D gene is possibly TRBD1 (5 bases). Germline V gene sequence: CDR1 SEHNR, CDR2 FQNEAQ (reference sequence). The V gene lost 5 bases and the J gene lost 7 bases, with 18 bases spanning the gap. The CDR3 sequence is 14 residues long. In DNA, the CDR3 is TGTGCCAGCAGCCCCCTGGCGCAGGGCGGAGAGCAGTACTTC. It codes for CASSPLAQGGEQYF.

The chain carries TRBV7-8 and TRBJ2-1; D unclear. The germline V gene encodes CDR1 SGHVS and CDR2 FQNEAQ. V lost 1 base and J 6 bases, leaving 10 bases between the germline ends. The CDR3 consists of 14 residues. The CDR3 spells CASSLVVSLNEQFF. CDR3 nucleotide sequence: TGTGCCAGCAGCTTAGTCGTCTCCCTCAATGAGCAGTTCTTC.

The chain links TRBV9 to TRBJ2-7; TRBD1 might be the D (5 bases). Germline CDR1 and CDR2: SGDLS and YYNGEE. The CDR3 runs to 9 residues. Trimming took off 7 bases at V and 7 bases at J, with 6 bases between the two ends. CDR3 in amino acids: CASGAEQYF. The CDR3 DNA reads as TGTGCCAGCGGGGCGGAGCAGTACTTC.

The sample holds a few counts of this clone. J is TRBJ2-1 and V is TRBV5-6, with D unresolved. Germline V gene lookup returns CDR1 SGHDT and CDR2 YYEEEE. The CDR3 is 11 amino acids. V lost 7 bases to trimming and J lost 3 bases, with 5 bases between them. This chain's CDR3 is CASQNYNEQFF. The DNA for the CDR3 is TGTGCCAGCCAAAACTACAATGAGCAGTTCTTC.

This chain joins TRBV28 and TRBJ2-3; D perhaps matches TRBD1 (5 bases). V was shortened by 5 bases and J by 9 bases, with 18 bases between the two germline ends. This CDR3 contains 14 residues. Germline V CDR1 and CDR2: MDHEN, SYDVKM. For the CDR3, the DNA is TGTGCCAGCAGTGAAAACCGTGGGGCTAGGACGCAGTATTTT. It encodes CASSENRGARTQYF.

This clone turned up a few times. This chain uses TRBV12-3 or TRBV12-4 with TRBJ2-5; D unclear. V gave up 11 bases and J gave up 5 bases, with 3 bases separating them. The CDR3 totals 8 residues. CDR3 amino acids: CALETQYF. As DNA, the CDR3 is TGTGCCCTGGAGACCCAGTACTTC.

The J gene is TRBJ2-3, the V gene TRBV19; the match to TRBD2 covers 13 bases. This CDR3 comprises 17 residues. The V gene's germline CDR1 is LNHDA and CDR2 SQIVND (reference sequence). J was trimmed by 2 bases and V by 5 bases; bases with no gene match: 7. The CDR3 loop is CASSYPGLAGFTDTQYF. The DNA of the CDR3 is TGTGCCAGTAGTTACCCGGGACTAGCGGGATTCACAGATACGCAGTATTTT.

The chain has TRBV4-2 and TRBJ1-2; perhaps TRBD1 as D (6 bases). Germline V lookup: CDR1 LGHNA, CDR2 YNFKEQ. The CDR3 sequence is 14 residues long. Trimming removed 0 bases from V and 7 bases from J, with 12 bases in between. CDR3 sequence (DNA): TGTGCCAGCAGCCAAGACCGGGGGGCGGGTGGCTACACCTTC. Protein sequence: CASSQDRGAGGYTF.